Listed below are T cell receptor beta chains from one sample, sequenced in a study of cytotoxic CD8 clonotypes in ibrutinib-treated CLL. Data came from immunoSEQ multiplex PCR; TCRdb stores just in-frame clones and leaves some out. The sample gives about 160,000 clones, about 80% of which show up once; roughly 2% is in the top ten. The sample in question was PBMCs, obtained after 12 months of ibrutinib treatment. These receptors all come from a human donor with chronic lymphocytic leukemia. CDR3s include the opening cysteine and the closing phenylalanine or tryptophan. The order of the fields is clone size, J gene, V gene, D gene, CDR3 DNA, CDR3 protein. D genes are given only for firm matches. Clone size appears in some rows only: once, few, many, or a class for an expanded clone.

size: NA
J: TRBJ2-1
V: TRBV7-7
D: NA
DNA: TGTGCTAGCAGCTTTGGGACCTCTGGAAGCTCCTACAATGAGCAGTTCTTC
CDR3: CASSFGTSGSSYNEQFF

size: NA
J: TRBJ1-3
V: TRBV4-1
D: NA
DNA: TGCGCCAGCAGCCAAATCTCGGGGGCTCGCTCTGGAAACACCATATATTTT
CDR3: CASSQISGARSGNTIYF

size: NA
J: TRBJ2-2
V: TRBV7-3
D: NA
DNA: TGTGCCAGCAGACAATACACGAACACCGGGGAGCTGTTTTTT
CDR3: CASRQYTNTGELFF

size: NA
J: TRBJ1-4
V: TRBV19
D: TRBD1
DNA: TGTGCCAGTAGTTCCCCCTCGACAGGGAGGGGGGATAAACTGTTTTTT
CDR3: CASSSPSTGRGDKLFF

size: NA
J: TRBJ2-3
V: TRBV21-1
D: NA
DNA: TGTGCCAGCAGCAAGACCGGGGGCTTAGACAGGGGGCCCGATACGCAGTATTTT
CDR3: CASSKTGGLDRGPDTQYF

size: NA
J: TRBJ2-2
V: TRBV4-1
D: TRBD1
DNA: TGCGCCAGCAGCTCCCGGACAGGGTCGAACACCGGGGAGCTGTTTTTT
CDR3: CASSSRTGSNTGELFF

size: once
J: TRBJ1-2
V: TRBV6-6
D: NA
DNA: TGTGCCAGCAGCCCAACGACGGGTTCCTATGGCCACACCTTC
CDR3: CASSPTTGSYGHTF

size: NA
J: TRBJ2-1
V: TRBV5-5
D: TRBD2
DNA: TGTGCCAGCAGCAATGAGCGGGAGGGCCGGGATGAGCAGTTCTTC
CDR3: CASSNEREGRDEQFF

size: few
J: TRBJ1-1
V: TRBV19
D: NA
DNA: TGTGCCAGTAGTATTTCGGGGGGGCCCACTGAAGCTTTCTTT
CDR3: CASSISGGPTEAFF

size: once
J: TRBJ2-5
V: TRBV19
D: NA
DNA: TGTGCCAGCGACGGAGGGGGAGAGACCCAGTACTTC
CDR3: CASDGGGETQYF

size: NA
J: TRBJ2-3
V: TRBV7-2
D: NA
DNA: TGTGCCAGCAGCTTTTCGCTTCCTTCGGGTGGTCGGGATACGCAGTATTTT
CDR3: CASSFSLPSGGRDTQYF

size: NA
J: TRBJ1-5
V: TRBV5-6
D: NA
DNA: TGTGCCAGCAGCTCAAACAGGGTCAATCAGCCCCAGCATTTT
CDR3: CASSSNRVNQPQHF

size: NA
J: TRBJ2-7
V: TRBV18
D: NA
DNA: TGTGCCAGCTCCCTCACCGAGGACCACGAGCAGTACTTC
CDR3: CASSLTEDHEQYF

size: NA
J: TRBJ2-2
V: TRBV10-2
D: NA
DNA: TGCGCCAGCAGTGAAGGTGACAGAACCACCGGGGAGCTGTTTTTT
CDR3: CASSEGDRTTGELFF

size: NA
J: TRBJ2-3
V: TRBV5-1
D: TRBD2
DNA: TGCGCCAGCAGCTTCCGAGGGACTAGCGGGACAGATACGCAGTATTTT
CDR3: CASSFRGTSGTDTQYF

size: NA
J: TRBJ1-5
V: TRBV28
D: TRBD1
DNA: TGTGCCGGGGGCGGGGACAGGGGGCTTCAGCCCCAGCATTTT
CDR3: CAGGGDRGLQPQHF

size: NA
J: TRBJ2-1
V: TRBV29-1
D: NA
DNA: TGCAGCGTGGGCGGAGCAGGGCCGAGCTCCTACAATGAGCAGTTCTTC
CDR3: CSVGGAGPSSYNEQFF

size: NA
J: TRBJ1-2
V: TRBV28
D: TRBD1
DNA: TGTGCCAGCAGTCAAATGGGACAGGGCAACTATGGCTACACCTTC
CDR3: CASSQMGQGNYGYTF

size: NA
J: TRBJ1-4
V: TRBV28
D: NA
DNA: NA
CDR3: CASSFWRGGTNEKLFF

size: few
J: TRBJ2-3
V: TRBV9
D: TRBD2
DNA: TGTGCCAGCAGCCCTTTAGCGGGGGGGGCTACAGATACGCAGTATTTT
CDR3: CASSPLAGGATDTQYF

size: NA
J: TRBJ2-3
V: TRBV19
D: NA
DNA: TGTGCCAGTAGTACCGGGACGGGTCACACAGATACGCAGTATTTT
CDR3: CASSTGTGHTDTQYF

size: NA
J: TRBJ2-3
V: TRBV19
D: NA
DNA: TGTGCCAGTAGTTCCGGAGGAGGGTATTTCACAGATACGCAGTATTTT
CDR3: CASSSGGGYFTDTQYF

size: NA
J: TRBJ2-3
V: TRBV7-9
D: NA
DNA: TGTGCCAGCAGCTTGGGGAGAGATACGCAGTATTTT
CDR3: CASSLGRDTQYF

size: NA
J: TRBJ2-7
V: TRBV5-1
D: TRBD1
DNA: TGCGCCAGCAGCTTGGCACAGGGGAGCTCCTACGAGCAGTACTTC
CDR3: CASSLAQGSSYEQYF

size: NA
J: TRBJ2-4
V: TRBV6-8
D: NA
DNA: TGTGCCAGCAGTTACTTCGGGGGTTGGGCCAAAAACATTCAGTACTTC
CDR3: CASSYFGGWAKNIQYF

size: NA
J: TRBJ2-7
V: TRBV19
D: NA
DNA: TGTGCCAGTAGTAGCCAACAGGCCTCCTACGAGCAGTACTTC
CDR3: CASSSQQASYEQYF

size: NA
J: TRBJ1-3
V: TRBV7-2
D: NA
DNA: TGTGCCAGCAGCTTACAGGGCTACTCTGGAAACACCATATATTTT
CDR3: CASSLQGYSGNTIYF

size: once
J: TRBJ2-7
V: TRBV5-4
D: TRBD2
DNA: TGTGCCAGCAGCTTGCTTAGCGGGGGGAGCTCCTACGAGCAGTACTTC
CDR3: CASSLLSGGSSYEQYF

size: NA
J: TRBJ1-3
V: TRBV28
D: NA
DNA: TGTGCCAGCAGTTTCCAGGGAGGCTCTGGAAACACCATATATTTT
CDR3: CASSFQGGSGNTIYF

size: NA
J: TRBJ2-7
V: TRBV28
D: NA
DNA: TGTGCCAGCAACCTGGTGGGCAAAACCTACGAGCAGTACTTC
CDR3: CASNLVGKTYEQYF

size: NA
J: TRBJ1-3
V: TRBV28
D: TRBD1
DNA: TGTGCCAGCAGCCCGGGACAGGACGGAAACACCATATATTTT
CDR3: CASSPGQDGNTIYF

size: NA
J: TRBJ2-1
V: TRBV5-6
D: TRBD2
DNA: TGTGCCAGCGGACTAGCGGGAGGGAAGCAGTTCTTC
CDR3: CASGLAGGKQFF

size: NA
J: TRBJ1-1
V: TRBV18
D: NA
DNA: TGTGCCAGCTCTAAGGCAGGCGGGACTGAAGCTTTCTTT
CDR3: CASSKAGGTEAFF

size: NA
J: TRBJ1-1
V: TRBV9
D: TRBD1
DNA: TGTGCCAGCAGTGGGGGGACAGGGAGGGAAAAAGCTTTCTTT
CDR3: CASSGGTGREKAFF

size: NA
J: TRBJ2-7
V: TRBV7-6
D: NA
DNA: TGTGCCAGCAGCTTGGATTACGAGCAGTACTTC
CDR3: CASSLDYEQYF

size: NA
J: TRBJ1-4
V: TRBV5-1
D: NA
DNA: TGCGCCAGCAGCACTGCGACAGACCCAACTAATGAAAAACTGTTTTTT
CDR3: CASSTATDPTNEKLFF

size: NA
J: TRBJ2-5
V: TRBV6-1
D: TRBD1
DNA: TGTGCCAGCAGCCCTAGGACAGGGGGCAAGGAGACCCAGTACTTC
CDR3: CASSPRTGGKETQYF

size: NA
J: TRBJ1-1
V: TRBV19
D: NA
DNA: TGTGCCAGTAGTACCCAGGGACAAATCACTGAAGCTTTCTTT
CDR3: CASSTQGQITEAFF

size: NA
J: TRBJ2-7
V: TRBV6-5
D: TRBD2
DNA: TGTGCCAGCAGTTTTAGGACTAGCGGGCACTACGAGCAGTACTTC
CDR3: CASSFRTSGHYEQYF

size: few
J: TRBJ1-2
V: TRBV10-3
D: TRBD1
DNA: TGTGCCACCGACGGACAGGGGGATTCGGGGGGCTACACCTTC
CDR3: CATDGQGDSGGYTF

size: NA
J: TRBJ2-7
V: TRBV6-5
D: NA
DNA: TGTGCCAGCAGCCCCGATCTATACGAGCAGTACTTC
CDR3: CASSPDLYEQYF

size: NA
J: TRBJ2-5
V: TRBV19
D: NA
DNA: TGTGCCAGTAGTGGTGCGGTTCAGGGCCAGGAGACCCAGTACTTC
CDR3: CASSGAVQGQETQYF

size: few
J: TRBJ1-6
V: TRBV6-5
D: NA
DNA: TGTGCCAGCAGAGGCTCCTATAATTCACCCCTCCACTTT
CDR3: CASRGSYNSPLHF

size: NA
J: TRBJ2-3
V: TRBV4-1
D: NA
DNA: TGCGCCAGCAGCCACCGCACAGATACGCAGTATTTT
CDR3: CASSHRTDTQYF

size: NA
J: TRBJ2-7
V: TRBV28
D: NA
DNA: TGTGCCACAGCACCCCAAGCCTACGAGCAGTACTTC
CDR3: CATAPQAYEQYF

size: NA
J: TRBJ2-5
V: TRBV10-3
D: NA
DNA: TGTGCCATCAGTGAGACCCACGGGCAGGGGACGGAGACCCAGTACTTC
CDR3: CAISETHGQGTETQYF

size: NA
J: TRBJ2-7
V: TRBV28
D: TRBD2
DNA: TGTGCCAGCAGTTTAAACGCACTAGCGGCGTACGAGCAGTACTTC
CDR3: CASSLNALAAYEQYF

size: NA
J: TRBJ1-1
V: TRBV6-5
D: NA
DNA: TGTGCCAGCAGTTTGGGGAGGATGAACACTGAAGCTTTCTTT
CDR3: CASSLGRMNTEAFF

size: NA
J: TRBJ2-5
V: TRBV10-3
D: NA
DNA: TGTGCCATCAGTGATCCTCCTTCGGAGACCCAGTACTTC
CDR3: CAISDPPSETQYF